This T cell receptor beta chain was recovered during a study of shared clonotypes between healthy human individuals. Germline values: CDR1 SGDLS, CDR2 YYNGEE. This CDR3 has 13 amino acids. Deletions cut 3 bases from V and 0 bases from J, with 6 bases between. Genomic DNA from each subset was divided evenly over several immunoSEQ plates. Using immunoSEQ multiplex PCR, the repertoire was profiled, and TCRdb retains in-frame clones only, with some absent. The sample contains 190,000 or so clones, around 63% of which appear only once. The clonotype originates from a man aged 25 to 45 in good health. The rearrangement uses TRBV9 and TRBJ2-5; weak D call: TRBD1 (5 bases). The sample comprised memory CD4+ T cells sorted from blood. The subset is: CD45RA-negative fraction. CDR3 bases: TGTGCCAGCAGCGGGACAAACCAAGAGACCCAGTACTTC. Translating gives CASSGTNQETQYF.